The present T cell receptor (beta chain) was sequenced within a study of blood T cell repertoires in COVID-19. Study-level background: COVID-19 samples collected from the United States, Italy and Spain covered acute and convalescent phases.

CDR3 length equals 17 residues. Losses at the gene ends were 4 bases for V and 2 bases for J; bases not matched to a gene: 13. Germline V gene sequence: CDR1 SGHDT, CDR2 YYEEEE. Using immunoSEQ multiplex PCR, the repertoire was profiled, and TCRdb retains in-frame clones only, with some absent. The sample shows 15,000 to 20,000 clones, roughly 89% of them seen only once. The sample consisted of peripheral blood. This clonotype was sampled from a man between 60 and 75 years old with active COVID-19. This rearrangement joins TRBV5-6 to TRBJ1-2; 8 bases line up with TRBD1. As DNA, the CDR3 is TGTGCCAGCAGCATACGGAAAGAGACAGGGGACAACTATGGCTACACCTTC. Encoded protein: CASSIRKETGDNYGYTF.